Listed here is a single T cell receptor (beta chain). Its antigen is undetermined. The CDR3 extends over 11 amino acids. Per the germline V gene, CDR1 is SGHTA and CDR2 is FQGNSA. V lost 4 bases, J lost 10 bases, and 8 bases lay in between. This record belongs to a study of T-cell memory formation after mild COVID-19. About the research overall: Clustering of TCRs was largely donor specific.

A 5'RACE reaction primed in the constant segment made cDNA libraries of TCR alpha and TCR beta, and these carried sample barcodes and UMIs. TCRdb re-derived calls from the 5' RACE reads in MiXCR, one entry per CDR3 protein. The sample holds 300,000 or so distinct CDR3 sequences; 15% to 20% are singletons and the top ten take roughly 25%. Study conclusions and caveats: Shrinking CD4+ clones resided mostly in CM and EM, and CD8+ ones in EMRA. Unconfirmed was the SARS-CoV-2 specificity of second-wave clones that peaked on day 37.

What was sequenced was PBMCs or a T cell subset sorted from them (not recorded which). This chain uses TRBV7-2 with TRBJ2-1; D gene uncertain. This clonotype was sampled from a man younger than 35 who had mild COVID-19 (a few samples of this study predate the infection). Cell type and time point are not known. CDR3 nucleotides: TGTGCCAGCAGCTCCGCTGCGGAGCAGTTCTTC. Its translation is CASSSAAEQFF.